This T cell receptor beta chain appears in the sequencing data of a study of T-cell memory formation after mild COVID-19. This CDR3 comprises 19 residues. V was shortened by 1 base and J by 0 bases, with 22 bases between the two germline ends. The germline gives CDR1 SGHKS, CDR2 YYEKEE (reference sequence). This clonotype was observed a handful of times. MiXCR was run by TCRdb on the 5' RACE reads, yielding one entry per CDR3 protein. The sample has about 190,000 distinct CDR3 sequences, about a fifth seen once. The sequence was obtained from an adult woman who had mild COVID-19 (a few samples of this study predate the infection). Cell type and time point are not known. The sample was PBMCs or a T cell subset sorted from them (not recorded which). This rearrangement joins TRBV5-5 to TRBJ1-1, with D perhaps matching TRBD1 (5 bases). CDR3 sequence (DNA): TGTGCCAGCAGCTTGTGGCCCGATATCGGGGCTCAGATGAACACTGAAGCTTTCTTT. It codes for CASSLWPDIGAQMNTEAFF.